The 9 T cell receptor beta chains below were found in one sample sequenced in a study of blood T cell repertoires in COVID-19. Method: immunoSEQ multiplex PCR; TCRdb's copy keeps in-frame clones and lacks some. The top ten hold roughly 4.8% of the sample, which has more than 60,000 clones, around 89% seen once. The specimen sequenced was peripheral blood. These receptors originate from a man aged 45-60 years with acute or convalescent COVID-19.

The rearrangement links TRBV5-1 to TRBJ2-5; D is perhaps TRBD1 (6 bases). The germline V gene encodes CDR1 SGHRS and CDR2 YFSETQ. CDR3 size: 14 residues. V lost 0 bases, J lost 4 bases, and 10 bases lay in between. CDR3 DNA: TGCGCCAGCAGCTTGGGAGGGGGTCGAGAGACCCAGTACTTC. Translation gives CASSLGGGRETQYF.

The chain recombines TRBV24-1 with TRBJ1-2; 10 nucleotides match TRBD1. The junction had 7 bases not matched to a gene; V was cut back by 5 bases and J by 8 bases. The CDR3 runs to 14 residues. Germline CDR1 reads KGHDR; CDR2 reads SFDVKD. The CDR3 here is CATSGGDRGNGYTF. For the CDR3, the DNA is TGTGCCACCAGTGGTGGGGACAGGGGAAACGGCTACACCTTC.

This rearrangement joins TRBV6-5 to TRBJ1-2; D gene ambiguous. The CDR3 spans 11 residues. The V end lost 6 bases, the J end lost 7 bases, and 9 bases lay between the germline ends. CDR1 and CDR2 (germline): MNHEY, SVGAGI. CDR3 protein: CASRQNLGYTF. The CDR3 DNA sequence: TGTGCCAGCAGACAGAACCTTGGCTACACCTTC.

CDR3 bases: TGTGCCAGCAGTTGGGACAGGCCCAACACTGAAGCTTTCTTT. Translating it yields CASSWDRPNTEAFF. The J gene is TRBJ1-1, the V gene TRBV2; 8 bases map to TRBD1. The CDR3 contains 14 residues. Germline CDR1 reads SNHLY; CDR2 reads FYNNEI. V shed 5 bases, J shed 2 bases, and the junction held 4 bases outside the gene matches.

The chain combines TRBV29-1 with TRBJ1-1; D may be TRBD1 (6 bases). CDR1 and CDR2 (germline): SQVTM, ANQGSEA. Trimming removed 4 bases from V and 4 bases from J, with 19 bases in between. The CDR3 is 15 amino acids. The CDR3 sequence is CSVGGPGGRFTEAFF. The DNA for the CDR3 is TGCAGCGTTGGTGGGCCGGGGGGGCGATTCACTGAAGCTTTCTTT.

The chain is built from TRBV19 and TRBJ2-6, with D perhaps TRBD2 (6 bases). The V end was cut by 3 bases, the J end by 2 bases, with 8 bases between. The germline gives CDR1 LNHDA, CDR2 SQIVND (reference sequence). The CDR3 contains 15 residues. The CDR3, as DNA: TGTGCCAGTAGTATTTCGGGGGCTGGGGCCAACGTCCTGACTTTC. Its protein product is CASSISGAGANVLTF.

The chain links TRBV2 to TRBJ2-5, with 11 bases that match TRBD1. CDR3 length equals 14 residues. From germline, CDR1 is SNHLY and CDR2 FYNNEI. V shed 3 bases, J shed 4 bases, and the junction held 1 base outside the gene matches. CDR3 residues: CASSEDRGRETQYF. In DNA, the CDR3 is TGTGCCAGCAGTGAGGACAGGGGGCGAGAGACCCAGTACTTC.

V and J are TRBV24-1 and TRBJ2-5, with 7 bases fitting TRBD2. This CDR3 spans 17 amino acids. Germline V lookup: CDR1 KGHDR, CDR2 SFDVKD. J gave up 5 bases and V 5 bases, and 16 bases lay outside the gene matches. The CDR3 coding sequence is TGTGCCACCAGTGGACCTGGTGGGGCGGGGGTCACGGAGACCCAGTACTTC. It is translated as CATSGPGGAGVTETQYF.

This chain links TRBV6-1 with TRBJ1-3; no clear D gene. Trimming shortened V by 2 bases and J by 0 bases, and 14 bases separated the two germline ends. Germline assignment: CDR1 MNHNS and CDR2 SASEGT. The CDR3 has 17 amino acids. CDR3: CASSELWQVISGNTIYF. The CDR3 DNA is TGTGCCAGCAGTGAATTGTGGCAGGTGATCTCTGGAAACACCATATATTTT.